This entry is about one TCR beta chain. The antigen is unknown. Germline lookup yields CDR1 SGHAT and CDR2 FQDESV (reference sequence). The CDR3 loop spans 18 amino acids. J lost 7 bases, V lost 5 bases, and 14 bases had no gene match. Using its own MiXCR run on the RT-PCR reads, TCRdb lists one record per CDR3 protein. The sample has approximately 500,000 distinct CDR3 sequences, less than 15% seen once. The sample originates from a study of response to subunit inactivated influenza vaccine. Study-level results: That few new T cells are recruited by each seasonal influenza vaccination was the authors' suggestion.

The chain uses TRBV11-1 and TRBJ2-1; 13 bases map to TRBD2. The sequence derives from a man aged 50 or older who received an inactivated influenza vaccine. The specimen comprised PBMCs from blood, sampled 12 days after vaccination. This chain's CDR3 is CASSPRGTSGRAKNEQFF. In DNA, the CDR3 is TGTGCCAGCAGCCCCCGCGGCACTAGCGGGAGGGCCAAAAATGAGCAGTTCTTC.